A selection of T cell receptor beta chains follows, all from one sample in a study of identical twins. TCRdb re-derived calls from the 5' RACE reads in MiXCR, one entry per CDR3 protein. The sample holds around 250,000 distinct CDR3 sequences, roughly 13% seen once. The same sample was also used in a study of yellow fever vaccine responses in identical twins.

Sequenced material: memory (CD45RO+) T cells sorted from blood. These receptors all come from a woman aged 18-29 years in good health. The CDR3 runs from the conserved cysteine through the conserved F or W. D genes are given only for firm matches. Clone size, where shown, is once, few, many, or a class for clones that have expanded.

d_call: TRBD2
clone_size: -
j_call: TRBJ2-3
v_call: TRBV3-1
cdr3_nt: TGTGCCAGCACCCCAGCGGGCGCTTCCTTGGGGGGGAGCACAGATACGCAGTATTTT
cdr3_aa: CASTPAGASLGGSTDTQYF

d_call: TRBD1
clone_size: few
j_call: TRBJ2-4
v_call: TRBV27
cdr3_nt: TGTGCCAGCAGGGGGCAGGGGGTAAACATTCAGTACTTC
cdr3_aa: CASRGQGVNIQYF

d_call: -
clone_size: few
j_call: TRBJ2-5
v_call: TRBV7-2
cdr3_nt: TGTGCCAGCCGCCCGCCGGGAAAAGAGACCCAGTACTTC
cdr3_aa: CASRPPGKETQYF

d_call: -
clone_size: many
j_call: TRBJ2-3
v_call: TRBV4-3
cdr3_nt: TGCGCCAGCAGCCAAGATCTCGGATCCGGAGATACGCAGTATTTT
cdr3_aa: CASSQDLGSGDTQYF

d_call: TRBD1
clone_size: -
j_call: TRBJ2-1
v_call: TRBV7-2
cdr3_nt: TGTGCCGGCAGCTCCCCGGACAGGTGGGGGAATGAGCAGTTCTTC
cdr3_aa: CAGSSPDRWGNEQFF

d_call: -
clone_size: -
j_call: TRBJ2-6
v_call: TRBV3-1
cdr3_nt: TGTGCCAGCACCCGGGCCTTAGCCCTCTCTGGGGCCAACGTCCTGACTTTC
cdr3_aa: CASTRALALSGANVLTF

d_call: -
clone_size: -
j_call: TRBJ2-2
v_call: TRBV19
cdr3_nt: TGTGCCAGTAGTCTAACCCACAGCACCGGGGAGCTGTTTTTT
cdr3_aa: CASSLTHSTGELFF

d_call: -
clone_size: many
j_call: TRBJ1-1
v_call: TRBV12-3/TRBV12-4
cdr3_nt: TGTGCCAGCAGTTTAAGGGGGGGCACTGAAGCTTTCTTT
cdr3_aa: CASSLRGGTEAFF

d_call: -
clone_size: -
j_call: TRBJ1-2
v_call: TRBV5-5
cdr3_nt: TGTGCCAGCAGCCCGCCGAGCTATGGCTACACCTTC
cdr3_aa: CASSPPSYGYTF

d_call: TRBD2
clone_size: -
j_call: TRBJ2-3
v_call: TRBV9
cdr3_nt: TGTGCCAGCAGCGCTGGGGGGGGAGATCCAGATACGCAGTATTTT
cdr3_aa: CASSAGGGDPDTQYF

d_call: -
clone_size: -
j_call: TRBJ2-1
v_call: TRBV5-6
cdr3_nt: TGTGCCAGCAGCTTGGGGCAGGTTCCGTACAATGAGCAGTTCTTC
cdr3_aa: CASSLGQVPYNEQFF